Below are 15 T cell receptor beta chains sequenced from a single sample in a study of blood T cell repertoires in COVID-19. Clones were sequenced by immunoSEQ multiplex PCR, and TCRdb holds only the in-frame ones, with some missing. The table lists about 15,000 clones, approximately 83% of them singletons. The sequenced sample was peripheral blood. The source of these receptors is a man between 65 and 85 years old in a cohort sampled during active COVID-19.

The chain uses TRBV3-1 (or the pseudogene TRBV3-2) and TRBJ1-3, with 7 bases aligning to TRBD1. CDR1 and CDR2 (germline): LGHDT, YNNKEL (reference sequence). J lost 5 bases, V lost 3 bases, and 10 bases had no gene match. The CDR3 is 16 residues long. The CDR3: CASSQARDRRRNTIYF. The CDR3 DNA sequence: TGTGCCAGCAGCCAGGCGAGGGACAGAAGAAGAAACACCATATATTTT.

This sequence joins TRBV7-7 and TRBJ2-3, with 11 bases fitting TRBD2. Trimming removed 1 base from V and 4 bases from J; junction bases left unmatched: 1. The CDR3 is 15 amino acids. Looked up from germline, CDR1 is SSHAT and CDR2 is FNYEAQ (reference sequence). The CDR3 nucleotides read TGTGCCAGCAGCTTAGGGACTAGCGGGTCAGATACGCAGTATTTT. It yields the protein CASSLGTSGSDTQYF.

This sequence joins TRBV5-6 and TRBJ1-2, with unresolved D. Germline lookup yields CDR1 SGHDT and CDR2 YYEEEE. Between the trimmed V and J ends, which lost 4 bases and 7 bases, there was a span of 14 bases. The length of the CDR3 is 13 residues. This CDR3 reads CASSPGGGSGYTF. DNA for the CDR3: TGTGCCAGCAGCCCTGGCGGAGGAAGTGGCTACACCTTC.

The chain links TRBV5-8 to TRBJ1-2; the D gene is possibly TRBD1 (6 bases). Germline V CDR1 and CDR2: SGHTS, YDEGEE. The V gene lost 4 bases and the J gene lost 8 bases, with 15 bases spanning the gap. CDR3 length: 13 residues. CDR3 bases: TGTGCCAGCAGCCAAACAGGGTTCGGGGGCTACACCTTC. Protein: CASSQTGFGGYTF.

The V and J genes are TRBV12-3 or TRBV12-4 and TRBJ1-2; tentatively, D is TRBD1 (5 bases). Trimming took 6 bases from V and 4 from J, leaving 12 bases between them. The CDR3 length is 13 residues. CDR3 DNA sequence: TGTGCCAGCAGCGCCAACGGGGGCTATGGCTACACCTTC. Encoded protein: CASSANGGYGYTF.

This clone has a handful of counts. CDR3 protein: CASSFTGQVNEQFF. CDR3 bases: TGTGCCAGCAGCTTTACGGGACAGGTCAATGAGCAGTTCTTC. V usage is TRBV7-3 and J usage is TRBJ2-1, with TRBD1 matching 8 bases. Germline values: CDR1 SGHTA, CDR2 FQGTGA. The junction had 4 bases not matched to a gene; V was cut back by 3 bases and J by 6 bases. The CDR3 extends over 14 amino acids.

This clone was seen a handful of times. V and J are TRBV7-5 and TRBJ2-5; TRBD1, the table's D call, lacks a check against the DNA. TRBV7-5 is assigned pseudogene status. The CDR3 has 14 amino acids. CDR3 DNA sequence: TGTGCCAGAAGCTTATGCGACAGCCAAGAGACCCAGTACTTC. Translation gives CARSLCDSQETQYF.

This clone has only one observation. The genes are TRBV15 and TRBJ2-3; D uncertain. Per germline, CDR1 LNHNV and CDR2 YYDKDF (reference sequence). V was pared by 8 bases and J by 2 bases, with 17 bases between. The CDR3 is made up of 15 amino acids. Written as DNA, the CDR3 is TGTGCCACCCATCCGATGCGGAAAGACACAGATACGCAGTATTTT. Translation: CATHPMRKDTDTQYF.

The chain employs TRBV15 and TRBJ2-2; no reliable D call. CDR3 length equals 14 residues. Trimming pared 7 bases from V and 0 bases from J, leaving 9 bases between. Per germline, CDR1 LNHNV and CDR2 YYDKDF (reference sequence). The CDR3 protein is CATIWPANTGELFF. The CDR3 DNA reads TGTGCCACCATTTGGCCCGCGAACACCGGGGAGCTGTTTTTT.

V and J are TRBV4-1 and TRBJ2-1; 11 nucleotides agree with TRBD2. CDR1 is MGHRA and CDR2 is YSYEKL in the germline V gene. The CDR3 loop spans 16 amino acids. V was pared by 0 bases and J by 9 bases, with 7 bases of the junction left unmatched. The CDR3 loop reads CASSQDLAGGWREQFF. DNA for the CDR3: TGCGCCAGCAGCCAAGACCTAGCGGGAGGTTGGCGTGAGCAGTTCTTC.

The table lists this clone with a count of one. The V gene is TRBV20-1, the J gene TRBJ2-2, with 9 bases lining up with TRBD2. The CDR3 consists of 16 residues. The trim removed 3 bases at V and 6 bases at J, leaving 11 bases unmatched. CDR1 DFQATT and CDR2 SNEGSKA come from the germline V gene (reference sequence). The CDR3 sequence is CSASNPSGTLAGELFF. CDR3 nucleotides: TGCAGTGCTAGTAACCCTAGCGGGACGTTGGCCGGGGAGCTGTTTTTT.

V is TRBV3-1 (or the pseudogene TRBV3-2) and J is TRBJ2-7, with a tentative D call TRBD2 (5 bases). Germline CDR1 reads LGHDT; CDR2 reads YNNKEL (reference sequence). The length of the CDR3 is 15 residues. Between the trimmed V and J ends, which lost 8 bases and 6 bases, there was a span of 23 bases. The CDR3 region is CASVGRSGPMGEQYF. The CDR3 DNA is TGTGCCAGCGTCGGAAGAAGCGGCCCTATGGGCGAGCAGTACTTC.

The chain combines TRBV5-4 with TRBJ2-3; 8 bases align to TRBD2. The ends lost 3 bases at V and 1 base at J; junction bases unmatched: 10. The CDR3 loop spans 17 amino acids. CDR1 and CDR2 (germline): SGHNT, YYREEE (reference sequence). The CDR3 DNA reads TGTGCCAGCAGCTCTCGGACTAGCTGGGACGGCACAGATACGCAGTATTTT. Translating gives CASSSRTSWDGTDTQYF.

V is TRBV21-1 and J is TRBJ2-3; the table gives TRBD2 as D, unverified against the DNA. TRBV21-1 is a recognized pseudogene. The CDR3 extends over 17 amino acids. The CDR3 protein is CASSTSSWRSFTDTQYF. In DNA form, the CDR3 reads TGTGCCAGCAGCACTAGTTCTTGGCGGAGTTTCACAGATACGCAGTATTTT.

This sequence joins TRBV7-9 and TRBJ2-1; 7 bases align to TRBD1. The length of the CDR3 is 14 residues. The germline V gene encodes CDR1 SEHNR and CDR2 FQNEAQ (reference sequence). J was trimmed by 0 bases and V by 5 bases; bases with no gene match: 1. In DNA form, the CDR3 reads TGTGCCAGCAGCCGGGACAGCTCCTACAATGAGCAGTTCTTC. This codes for CASSRDSSYNEQFF.